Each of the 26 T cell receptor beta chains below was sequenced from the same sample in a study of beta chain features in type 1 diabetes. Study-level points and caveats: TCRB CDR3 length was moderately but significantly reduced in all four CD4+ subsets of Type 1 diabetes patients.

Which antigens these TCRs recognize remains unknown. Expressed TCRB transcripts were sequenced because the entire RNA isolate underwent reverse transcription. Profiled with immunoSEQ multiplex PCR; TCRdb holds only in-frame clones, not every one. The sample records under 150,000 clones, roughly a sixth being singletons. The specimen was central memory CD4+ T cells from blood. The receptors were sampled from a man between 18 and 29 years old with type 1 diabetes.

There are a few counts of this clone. The CDR3 protein is CASSYPSRGYEQYF. The CDR3 bases are TGTGCCAGCAGTTACCCGAGCAGGGGCTACGAGCAGTACTTC. The chain links TRBV6-5 to TRBJ2-7, with D tentatively TRBD1 (6 bases). The CDR3 totals 14 residues. V shed 2 bases and J shed 3 bases, with 11 bases lying between them. CDR1 MNHEY and CDR2 SVGAGI come from the germline V gene.

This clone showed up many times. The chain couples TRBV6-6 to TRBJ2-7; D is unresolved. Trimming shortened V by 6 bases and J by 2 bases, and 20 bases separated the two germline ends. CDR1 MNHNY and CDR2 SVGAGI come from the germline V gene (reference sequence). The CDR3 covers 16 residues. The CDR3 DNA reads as TGTGCCAGCAGGTACGCGCCAACCTCACAAGCCTACGAGCAGTACTTC. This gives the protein CASRYAPTSQAYEQYF.

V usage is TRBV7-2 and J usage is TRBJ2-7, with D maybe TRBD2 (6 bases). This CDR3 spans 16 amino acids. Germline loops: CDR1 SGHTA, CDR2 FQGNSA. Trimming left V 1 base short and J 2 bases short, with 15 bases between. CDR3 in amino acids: CASSLVAGKITYEQYF. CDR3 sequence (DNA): TGTGCCAGCAGCTTAGTGGCGGGGAAGATTACCTACGAGCAGTACTTC.

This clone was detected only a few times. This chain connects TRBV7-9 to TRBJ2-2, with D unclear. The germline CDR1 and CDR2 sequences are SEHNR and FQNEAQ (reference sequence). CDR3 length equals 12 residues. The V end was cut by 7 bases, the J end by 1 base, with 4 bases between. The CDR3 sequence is CASTVNTGELFF. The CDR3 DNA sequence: TGTGCCAGCACAGTGAACACCGGGGAGCTGTTTTTT.

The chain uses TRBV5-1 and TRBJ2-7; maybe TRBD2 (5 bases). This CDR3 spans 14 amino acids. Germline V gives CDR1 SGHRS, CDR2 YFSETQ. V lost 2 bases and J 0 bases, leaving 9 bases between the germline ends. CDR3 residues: CASSFLAGSYEQYF. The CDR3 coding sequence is TGCGCCAGCAGCTTTCTAGCAGGCTCCTACGAGCAGTACTTC.

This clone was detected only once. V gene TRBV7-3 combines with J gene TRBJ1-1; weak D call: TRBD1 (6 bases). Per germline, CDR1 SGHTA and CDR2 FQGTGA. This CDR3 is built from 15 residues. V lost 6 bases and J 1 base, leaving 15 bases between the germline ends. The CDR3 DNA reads TGTGCCAGCAGTAAAACCTCGACAGGGAACACTGAAGCTTTCTTT. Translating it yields CASSKTSTGNTEAFF.

CDR3 in amino acids: CASRAGSTRYEQYF. The CDR3 coding sequence is TGTGCCAGCAGGGCCGGGAGCACTCGCTACGAGCAGTACTTC. J is TRBJ2-7 and V is TRBV28; D perhaps matches TRBD2 (6 bases). V lost 6 bases, J lost 3 bases, and 15 bases lay in between. The length of the CDR3 is 14 residues. Per germline, CDR1 MDHEN and CDR2 SYDVKM.

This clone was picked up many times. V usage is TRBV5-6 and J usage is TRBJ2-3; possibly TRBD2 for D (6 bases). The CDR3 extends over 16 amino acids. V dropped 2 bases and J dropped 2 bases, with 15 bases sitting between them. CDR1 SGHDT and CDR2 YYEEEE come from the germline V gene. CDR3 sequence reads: CASSFAGRGSTDTQYF. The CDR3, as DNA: TGTGCCAGCAGCTTTGCCGGGAGAGGGTCCACAGATACGCAGTATTTT.

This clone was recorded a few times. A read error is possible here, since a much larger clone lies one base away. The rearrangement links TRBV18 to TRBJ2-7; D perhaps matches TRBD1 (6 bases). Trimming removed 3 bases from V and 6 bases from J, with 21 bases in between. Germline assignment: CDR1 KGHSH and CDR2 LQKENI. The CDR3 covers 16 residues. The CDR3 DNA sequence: TGTGCCAGCTCACCGGCCGGACTGGGGAAAGGGGGCGAGCAGTACTTC. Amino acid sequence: CASSPAGLGKGGEQYF.

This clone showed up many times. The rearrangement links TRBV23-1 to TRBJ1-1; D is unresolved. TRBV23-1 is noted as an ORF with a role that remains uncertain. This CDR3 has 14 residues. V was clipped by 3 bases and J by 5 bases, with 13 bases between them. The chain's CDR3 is CASSHWHRRTEAFF. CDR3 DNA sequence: TGCGCCAGCAGTCATTGGCACCGACGGACTGAAGCTTTCTTT.

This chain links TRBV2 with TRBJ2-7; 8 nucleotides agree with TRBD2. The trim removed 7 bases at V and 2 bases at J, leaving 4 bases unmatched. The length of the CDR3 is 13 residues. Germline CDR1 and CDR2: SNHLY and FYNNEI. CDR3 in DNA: TGTGCCAGCAAACGGGAGGGCGCCTACGAGCAGTACTTC. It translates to CASKREGAYEQYF.

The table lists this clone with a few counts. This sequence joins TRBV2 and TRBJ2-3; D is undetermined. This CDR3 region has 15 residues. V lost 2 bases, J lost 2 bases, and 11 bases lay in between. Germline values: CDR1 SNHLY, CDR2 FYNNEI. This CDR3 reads CASSEPGPLTDTQYF. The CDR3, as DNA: TGTGCCAGCAGTGAACCTGGGCCGCTCACAGATACGCAGTATTTT.

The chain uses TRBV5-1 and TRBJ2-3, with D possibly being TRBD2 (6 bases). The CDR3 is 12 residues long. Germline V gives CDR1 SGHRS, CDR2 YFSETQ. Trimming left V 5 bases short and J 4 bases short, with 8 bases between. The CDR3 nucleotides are TGCGCCAGCAGGTTAGCGGCAGATACGCAGTATTTT. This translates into CASRLAADTQYF.

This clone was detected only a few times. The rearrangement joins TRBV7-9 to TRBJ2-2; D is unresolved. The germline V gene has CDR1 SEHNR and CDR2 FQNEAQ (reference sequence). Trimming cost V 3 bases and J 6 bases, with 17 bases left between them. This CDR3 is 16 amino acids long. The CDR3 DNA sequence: TGTGCCAGCAGCTTCTCGGCCAGCCTTCTCGCCGGGGAGCTGTTTTTT. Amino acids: CASSFSASLLAGELFF.

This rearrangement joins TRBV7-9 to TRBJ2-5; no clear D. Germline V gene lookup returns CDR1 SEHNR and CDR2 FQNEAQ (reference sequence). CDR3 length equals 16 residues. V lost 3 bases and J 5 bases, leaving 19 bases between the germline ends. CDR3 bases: TGTGCCAGCAGCTTCCGCCCTTCCGGGCTGGGGGAGACCCAGTACTTC. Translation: CASSFRPSGLGETQYF.

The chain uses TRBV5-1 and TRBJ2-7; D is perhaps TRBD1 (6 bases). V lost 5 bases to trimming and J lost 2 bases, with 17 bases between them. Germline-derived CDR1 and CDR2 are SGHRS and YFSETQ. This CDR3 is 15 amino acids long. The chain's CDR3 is CASRPPGAGAYEQYF. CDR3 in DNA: TGCGCCAGCAGACCCCCTGGGGCAGGGGCCTACGAGCAGTACTTC.

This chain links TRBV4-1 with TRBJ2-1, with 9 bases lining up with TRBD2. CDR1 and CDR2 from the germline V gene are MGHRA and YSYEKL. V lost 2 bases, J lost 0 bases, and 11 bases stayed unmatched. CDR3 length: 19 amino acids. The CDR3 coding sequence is TGCGCCAGCAGCCAAATAGCTAGCGGGATAACCAGCTCCTACAATGAGCAGTTCTTC. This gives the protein CASSQIASGITSSYNEQFF.

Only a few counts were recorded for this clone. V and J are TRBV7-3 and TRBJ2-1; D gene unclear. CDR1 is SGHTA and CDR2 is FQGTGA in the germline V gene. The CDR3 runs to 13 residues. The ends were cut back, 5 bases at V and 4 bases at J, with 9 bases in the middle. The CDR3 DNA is TGTGCCAGCAGCCAAGGGATTTACAATGAGCAGTTCTTC. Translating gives CASSQGIYNEQFF.

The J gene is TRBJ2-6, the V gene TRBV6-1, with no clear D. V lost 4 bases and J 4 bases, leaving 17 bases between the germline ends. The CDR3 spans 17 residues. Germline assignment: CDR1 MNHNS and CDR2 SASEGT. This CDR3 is CASSGAPYTAGANVLTF. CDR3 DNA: TGTGCCAGCAGTGGGGCCCCTTATACGGCCGGGGCCAACGTCCTGACTTTC.

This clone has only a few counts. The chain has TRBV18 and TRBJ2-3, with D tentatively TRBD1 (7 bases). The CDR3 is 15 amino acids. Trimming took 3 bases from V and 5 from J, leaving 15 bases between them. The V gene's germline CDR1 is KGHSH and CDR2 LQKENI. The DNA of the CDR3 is TGTGCCAGCTCACCTCGGACAGGCGGGGTAGATACGCAGTATTTT. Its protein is CASSPRTGGVDTQYF.

CDR3 coding DNA: TGCGCCAGCAGCCCCGCAGGAACCTACAATGAGCAGTTCTTC. This codes for CASSPAGTYNEQFF. The chain joins TRBV5-1 to TRBJ2-1, with D hard to call. Germline loops: CDR1 SGHRS, CDR2 YFSETQ. Between the trimmed V and J ends, which lost 4 bases and 2 bases, there was a span of 10 bases. The CDR3 runs to 14 residues.

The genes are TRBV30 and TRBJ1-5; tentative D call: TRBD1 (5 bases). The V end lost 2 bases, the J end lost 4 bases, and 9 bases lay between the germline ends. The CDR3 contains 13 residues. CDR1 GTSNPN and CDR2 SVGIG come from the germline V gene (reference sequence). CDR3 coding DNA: TGTGCCTGGAGTTGGGACGGTAATCAGCCCCAGCATTTT. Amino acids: CAWSWDGNQPQHF. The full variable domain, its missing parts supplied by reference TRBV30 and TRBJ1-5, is SQTIHQWPATLVQPVGSPLSLECTVEGTSNPNLYWYRQAAGRGLQLLFYSVGIGQISSEVPQNLSASRPQDRQFILSSKKLLLSDSGFYLCAWSWDGNQPQHFGDGTRLSIL.

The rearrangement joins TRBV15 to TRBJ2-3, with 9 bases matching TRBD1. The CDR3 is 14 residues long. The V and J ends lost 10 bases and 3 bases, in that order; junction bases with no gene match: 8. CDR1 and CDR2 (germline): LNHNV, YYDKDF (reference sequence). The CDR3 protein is CAISDRGYTDTQYF. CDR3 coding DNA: TGTGCCATCTCGGACAGGGGTTATACAGATACGCAGTATTTT.

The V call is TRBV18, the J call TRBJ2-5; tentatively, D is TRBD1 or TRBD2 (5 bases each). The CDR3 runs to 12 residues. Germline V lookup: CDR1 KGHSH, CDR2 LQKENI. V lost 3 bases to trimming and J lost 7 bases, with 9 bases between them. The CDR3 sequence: CASSPRDGTQYF. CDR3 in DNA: TGTGCCAGCTCACCTCGGGACGGGACCCAGTACTTC. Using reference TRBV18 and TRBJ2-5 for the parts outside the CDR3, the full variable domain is NAGVMQNPRHLVRRRGQEARLRCSPMKGHSHVYWYRQLPEEGLKFMVYLQKENIIDESGMPKERFSAEFPKEGPSILRIQQVVRGDSAAYFCASSPRDGTQYFGPGTRLLVL.

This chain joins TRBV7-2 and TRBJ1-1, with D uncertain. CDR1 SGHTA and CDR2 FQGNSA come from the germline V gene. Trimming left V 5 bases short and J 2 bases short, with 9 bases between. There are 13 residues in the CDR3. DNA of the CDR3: TGTGCCAGCAGCCACGAGGGTAACACTGAAGCTTTCTTT. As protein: CASSHEGNTEAFF.

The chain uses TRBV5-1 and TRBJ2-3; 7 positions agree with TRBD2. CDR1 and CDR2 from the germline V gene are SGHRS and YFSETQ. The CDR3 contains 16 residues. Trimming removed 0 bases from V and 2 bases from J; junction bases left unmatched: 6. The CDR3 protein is CASSLVSSGTTDTQYF. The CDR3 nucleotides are TGCGCCAGCAGCTTGGTCTCTAGCGGTACCACAGATACGCAGTATTTT.